The sample holds one count of the clone carrying this T cell receptor beta chain. Mismatch with germline at one junction end may stem from a read error. The entry originates in a study of cytomegalovirus exposure and HLA in healthy donors. About the research overall: Within an early data release were approximately 85 million unique TCRs drawn from HLA-typed donors.

Germline lookup yields CDR1 SGHDT and CDR2 YYEEEE. The CDR3 consists of 16 residues. PCR used 60 Vbeta primers and 13 Jbeta primers. Clones were read by immunoSEQ multiplex PCR, and TCRdb kept only the in-frame ones, dropping some. This repertoire shows 95,000 to 130,000 clones, approximately 9.4% found once; its top ten account for over 2.5%. The specimen sequenced was PBMCs. This chain links TRBV5-6 with TRBJ2-1, with 12 bases fitting TRBD2. The sequence was obtained from a man aged 25 to 40 in good health and CMV-seronegative. The CDR3 here is CASSWGLAGPYNEQFF. The DNA for the CDR3 is TGTGCCAGCAGCTGGGGACTAGCGGGTCCCTATAATGAGCAGTTCTTC.